Presented here are 13 T cell receptor beta chains from one specimen sequenced in a study of CD8+ T cells in alopecia areata. Treatment reported: oral pan-JAK inhibitor, 5-10 mg twice daily. RNA extraction was followed by reverse transcription into cDNA, which acted as the sequencing template. The table came from immunoSEQ multiplex PCR; TCRdb's copy has only in-frame clones and leaves some out. The table has 200,000 to 250,000 clones, 50% to 75% seen once. The specimen comprised CD4+ T cells sorted from blood, sampled at week 4, from a patient treated with tofacitinib. These receptor sequences come from a human donor with alopecia areata.

The gene calls are TRBV7-9 and TRBJ2-1; TRBD2 agrees at 11 bases. The trim removed 2 bases at V and 4 bases at J, leaving 4 bases unmatched. This CDR3 region has 16 residues. Germline assignment: CDR1 SEHNR and CDR2 FQNEAQ (reference sequence). DNA of the CDR3: TGTGCCAGCAGCTTAACTAGCGGGGGCACTTACAATGAGCAGTTCTTC. It specifies CASSLTSGGTYNEQFF.

This clone was seen only a few times. The chain links TRBV11-3 to TRBJ1-1, with no clear D. V lost 3 bases and J 7 bases, leaving 9 bases between the germline ends. The V gene's germline CDR1 is SGHNT and CDR2 YENEEA. The CDR3 is made up of 12 amino acids. The chain's CDR3 is CASSFGRVEAFF. DNA for the CDR3: TGTGCCAGCAGCTTCGGGCGAGTTGAAGCTTTCTTT.

The V and J genes are TRBV7-9 and TRBJ2-5, with 8 bases aligning to TRBD1. Germline-derived CDR1 and CDR2 are SEHNR and FQNEAQ (reference sequence). J gave up 1 base and V 3 bases, and 1 base lay outside the gene matches. This CDR3 has 14 residues. CDR3 DNA: TGTGCCAGCAGCTTCCAGGGGGCCCAAGAGACCCAGTACTTC. This translates into CASSFQGAQETQYF.

This clone was counted only a few times. The chain is built from TRBV5-1 and TRBJ2-6; D remains ambiguous. Germline assignment: CDR1 SGHRS and CDR2 YFSETQ. Trimming stripped 0 bases from V and 0 bases from J, with 10 bases between. The CDR3 consists of 17 residues. CDR3 in DNA: TGCGCCAGCAGCTTGGCACAGCCCTTCTCTGGGGCCAACGTCCTGACTTTC. This translates into CASSLAQPFSGANVLTF.

V gene TRBV2 combines with J gene TRBJ2-2, with 7 bases identical to TRBD1. Germline CDR1 is SNHLY and CDR2 is FYNNEI. After removal of 5 bases from V and 6 bases from J, the junction contained 3 bases not matched to a gene. This CDR3 spans 13 amino acids. CDR3 in amino acids: CASSPTGAGELFF. As DNA, the CDR3 is TGTGCCAGCAGTCCAACAGGGGCCGGGGAGCTGTTTTTT.

The chain recombines TRBV5-1 with TRBJ2-6, with 7 bases fitting TRBD2. The CDR3 has 18 residues. Trimming took 2 bases from V and 2 from J; bases not matched to a gene: 10. Germline CDR1 reads SGHRS; CDR2 reads YFSETQ. The chain's CDR3 is CASSLVPSGETGANVLTF. CDR3 nucleotides: TGCGCCAGCAGCTTAGTACCTAGCGGTGAGACTGGGGCCAACGTCCTGACTTTC.

The chain uses TRBV27 and TRBJ1-4; the D is unclear. Trimming took 7 bases from V and 8 from J, leaving 17 bases between them. The CDR3 loop spans 14 amino acids. The germline V gene has CDR1 MNHEY and CDR2 SMNVEV (reference sequence). The CDR3 region has the DNA TGTGCCAGCACAGGCGTGGCAGGTGGGGAAAAACTGTTTTTT. Protein sequence: CASTGVAGGEKLFF.

This clone was counted only a few times. V gene TRBV29-1 combines with J gene TRBJ1-1, with 8 bases matching TRBD1. CDR3 length equals 13 residues. V trimming: 7 bases; J trimming: 4 bases; junction bases outside the gene matches: 8. The germline V gene encodes CDR1 SQVTM and CDR2 ANQGSEA. CDR3 amino acids: CSGNVDRGTEAFF. In DNA, the CDR3 is TGCAGCGGTAACGTTGACAGGGGCACTGAAGCTTTCTTT. Based on the CDR3 plus reference TRBV29-1 and TRBJ1-1, the full variable domain is SAVISQKPSRDICQRGTSLTIQCQVDSQVTMMFWYRQQPGQSLTLIATANQGSEATYESGFVIDKFPISRPNLTFSTLTVSNMSPEDSSIYLCSGNVDRGTEAFFGQGTRLTVV.

The CDR3 nucleotides are TGTGCCAGCAGCGCCACGAGGGCGAACAATGAGCAGTTCTTC. Its translation: CASSATRANNEQFF. This sequence joins TRBV11-3 and TRBJ2-1; perhaps TRBD2 as D (5 bases). Germline CDR1 reads SGHNT; CDR2 reads YENEEA. V was trimmed by 5 bases and J by 5 bases, leaving 13 bases between them. CDR3 length: 14 residues. The entire variable domain, with the rest obtained from reference TRBV11-3 and TRBJ2-1, is as follows: EAGVVQSPRYKIIEKKQPVAFWCNPISGHNTLYWYLQNLGQGPELLIRYENEEAVDDSQLPKDRFSAERLKGVDSTLKIQPAELGDSAVYLCASSATRANNEQFFGPGTRLTVL.

This clone was seen repeatedly, ten times or more. V gene TRBV7-2 combines with J gene TRBJ1-3; 8 bases match TRBD1. The germline CDR1 and CDR2 sequences are SGHTA and FQGNSA. The CDR3 runs to 15 residues. V dropped 5 bases and J dropped 1; count of bases not matched to a gene: 4. Here the CDR3 reads CASSPRTGSGNTIYF. In DNA, the CDR3 is TGTGCCAGCAGCCCGCGGACAGGGTCTGGAAACACCATATATTTT.

This clone has just a few counts. This rearrangement joins TRBV2 to TRBJ2-5; D remains ambiguous. Deletions cut 5 bases from V and 1 base from J, with 5 bases between. Germline CDR1 reads SNHLY; CDR2 reads FYNNEI. The CDR3 has 12 amino acids. The CDR3 loop is CASSFSQETQYF. CDR3 sequence (DNA): TGTGCCAGCAGTTTTTCCCAAGAGACCCAGTACTTC. The variable domain in full, completed from reference TRBV2 and TRBJ2-5, reads EPEVTQTPSHQVTQMGQEVILRCVPISNHLYFYWYRQILGQKVEFLVSFYNNEISEKSEIFDDQFSVERPDGSNFTLKIRSTKLEDSAMYFCASSFSQETQYFGPGTRLLVL.

In the case of this clone: Other DNA sequences of this sample code for an identical CDR3. The chain couples TRBV30 to TRBJ1-2; 7 nucleotides agree with TRBD1. CDR1 and CDR2 (germline): GTSNPN, SVGIG (reference sequence). J lost 8 bases, V lost 0 bases, and 0 bases had no gene match. This CDR3 is 11 amino acids long. This chain's CDR3 is CAWSVQGGYTF. CDR3 coding DNA: TGTGCCTGGAGTGTACAGGGGGGCTACACCTTC.

This chain joins TRBV10-3 and TRBJ2-5, with 7 bases aligning to TRBD1. The CDR3 length is 13 residues. Germline values: CDR1 ENHRY, CDR2 SYGVKD. The ends lost 2 bases at V and 3 bases at J; junction bases unmatched: 0. The CDR3 reads CAISEQGEETQYF. CDR3 bases: TGTGCCATCAGTGAGCAGGGGGAAGAGACCCAGTACTTC.